This T cell receptor (beta chain) comes out of a study of T cells of healthy individuals. CDR3 length: 15 amino acids. In germline, CDR1 is SGHTA, CDR2 FQGTGA. V gave up 2 bases and J gave up 4 bases, with 14 bases separating them. A single record per CDR3 protein comes from TCRdb applying MiXCR to the 5' RACE reads. Among nearly 100,000 distinct CDR3 sequences listed, about 16% were seen once. The TCR sequence derives from a human donor in good health. V and J are TRBV7-3 and TRBJ2-5; a weak D match, TRBD2 (6 bases). The CDR3 loop is CASSLLGGVGETQYF. The CDR3 region has the DNA TGTGCCAGCAGCTTATTAGGAGGGGTAGGAGAGACCCAGTACTTC.